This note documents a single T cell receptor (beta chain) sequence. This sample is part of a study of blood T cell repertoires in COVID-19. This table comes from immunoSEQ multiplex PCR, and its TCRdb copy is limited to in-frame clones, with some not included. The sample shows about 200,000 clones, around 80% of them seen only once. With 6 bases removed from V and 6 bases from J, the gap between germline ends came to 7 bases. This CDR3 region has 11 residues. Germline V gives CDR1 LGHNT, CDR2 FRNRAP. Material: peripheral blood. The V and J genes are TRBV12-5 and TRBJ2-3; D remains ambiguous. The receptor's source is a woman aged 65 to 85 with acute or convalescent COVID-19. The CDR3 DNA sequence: TGTGCTAGTGGCCTCTACGATACGCAGTATTTT. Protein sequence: CASGLYDTQYF. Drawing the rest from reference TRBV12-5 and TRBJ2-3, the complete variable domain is DARVTQTPRHKVTEMGQEVTMRCQPILGHNTVFWYRQTMMQGLELLAYFRNRAPLDDSGMPKDRFSAEMPDATLATLKIQPSEPRDSAVYFCASGLYDTQYFGPGTRLTVL.